This T cell receptor beta chain was sequenced during a study of beta chain features in type 1 diabetes. V dropped 6 bases and J dropped 8 bases, with 14 bases sitting between them. In germline, CDR1 is MNHEY, CDR2 SVGAGI. There are 13 residues in the CDR3. Expressed TCRB transcripts were sequenced because the isolated RNA had all been reverse transcribed beforehand. Sequencing was performed with immunoSEQ multiplex PCR; in TCRdb, only in-frame clones are kept and a portion is missing. The sample comprises about 16,000 clones, approximately 55% of which are singletons, and around 0.48% rests with the top ten. This clone turned up a few times.

Input material: stem cell memory CD4+ T cells from blood. This sequence was found in a woman younger than 35 in good health. The V and J genes are TRBV6-5 and TRBJ2-1, with D possibly TRBD2 on 6 matching bases. This CDR3 is CASSRTRDYEQFF. As DNA, the CDR3 is TGTGCCAGCAGCCGTACGCGGGACTATGAGCAGTTCTTC.